Presented here are 14 T cell receptor beta chains from one specimen sequenced in a study of Graves' ophthalmopathy and Graves' hyperthyroidism. TCR beta CDR3 regions were amplified from RNA transcripts. The library came from an HTBI-primed first-round RT-PCR and a second-round multiplex PCR. TCRdb recomputed calls from the multiplex PCR reads with MiXCR, one row per CDR3 protein. This table holds over 650,000 distinct CDR3 sequences, approximately 39% found once. Sequenced input: peripheral blood. Receptors were obtained from an adult man with Graves' ophthalmopathy.

At least ten counts were recorded for this clonotype. V gene TRBV7-8 combines with J gene TRBJ1-5; unclear D gene. Germline CDR1 reads SGHVS; CDR2 reads FQNEAQ. Between the trimmed V and J ends, which lost 4 bases and 4 bases, there was a span of 17 bases. CDR3 size: 16 residues. In nucleotides, the CDR3 is TGTGCCAGCAGCTCACCGAAAGACTCAAGGAATCAGCCCCAGCATTTT. Amino acids: CASSSPKDSRNQPQHF. The full variable domain, rest sourced from reference TRBV7-8 and TRBJ1-5, is GAGVSQSPRYKVAKRGQDVALRCDPISGHVSLFWYQQALGQGPEFLTYFQNEAQLDKSGLPSDRFFAERPEGSVSTLKIQRTQQEDSAVYLCASSSPKDSRNQPQHFGDGTRLSIL.

This clonotype was seen only once. The chain employs TRBV7-2 and TRBJ2-5, with TRBD1 identical over 8 bases. Germline loops: CDR1 SGHTA, CDR2 FQGNSA. The CDR3 has 16 residues. V dropped 2 bases and J dropped 9; count of bases not matched to a gene: 14. CDR3 DNA sequence: TGTGCCAGCAGCTTACGGTCCAGGGGGCTTAGTCAGCCCCAGTACTTC. Amino acid sequence: CASSLRSRGLSQPQYF.

V and J are TRBV6-1 and TRBJ1-2; maybe TRBD1 (5 bases). Germline-derived CDR1 and CDR2 are MNHNS and SASEGT. V shed 1 base and J shed 4 bases, with 16 bases lying between them. The CDR3 is 16 residues long. The CDR3 loop is CASSEGGDSEGYGYTF. The CDR3 DNA reads as TGTGCCAGCAGTGAAGGGGGGGACTCTGAGGGCTATGGCTACACCTTC.

The chain joins TRBV20-1 to TRBJ2-5; D unclear. CDR1 is DFQATT, CDR2 SNEGSKA, per germline (reference sequence). V lost 1 base and J lost 4, with 10 bases in between. The CDR3 length is 13 residues. CDR3 in DNA: TGCAGTGCTAGAGTCACGTATCCAGAGACCCAGTACTTC. Translated: CSARVTYPETQYF.

This clonotype came up many times. The CDR3 coding sequence is TGTGCCAGCAGCCTTGGGACCTATAGCAATCAGCCCCAGCATTTT. Translated, it gives CASSLGTYSNQPQHF. The chain couples TRBV12-3 or TRBV12-4 to TRBJ1-5; TRBD1 might be the D (5 bases). This CDR3 comprises 15 residues. V was clipped by 6 bases and J by 0 bases, with 12 bases between them.

V gene TRBV4-1 combines with J gene TRBJ1-5; 7 positions agree with TRBD1. Trimming removed 3 bases from V and 4 bases from J; junction bases left unmatched: 6. The CDR3 sequence is 15 residues long. Per germline, CDR1 MGHRA and CDR2 YSYEKL. Here the CDR3 DNA reads TGCGCCAGCAGCCACTTCAGGGGGGGTAATCAGCCCCAGCATTTT. Encoded protein: CASSHFRGGNQPQHF.

The V and J genes are TRBV29-1 and TRBJ2-3; D unclear. The germline V gene has CDR1 SQVTM and CDR2 ANQGSEA. The CDR3 is 12 residues long. The V end was cut by 3 bases, the J end by 4 bases, with 8 bases between. CDR3 in amino acids: CSVEKAADTQYF. In DNA, the CDR3 is TGCAGCGTTGAGAAGGCGGCAGATACGCAGTATTTT.

The V and J genes are TRBV7-3 and TRBJ2-2; D gene unclear. V was shortened by 8 bases and J by 0 bases, with 16 bases between the two germline ends. The germline V gene encodes CDR1 SGHTA and CDR2 FQGTGA. The CDR3 runs to 16 residues. CDR3 sequence reads: CASSPTDPANTGELFF. The CDR3 bases are TGTGCCAGCTCACCAACGGATCCGGCGAACACCGGGGAGCTGTTTTTT.

This clonotype appeared many times. The chain recombines TRBV2 with TRBJ2-7; D is perhaps TRBD2 (5 bases). Per the germline V gene, CDR1 is SNHLY and CDR2 is FYNNEI. Trimming shortened V by 8 bases and J by 5 bases, and 10 bases separated the two germline ends. This CDR3 is built from 11 residues. The CDR3 DNA reads as TGTGCCAGCGCCTACGGGGACGAGCAGTACTTC. Encoded protein: CASAYGDEQYF.

This clonotype was counted only a few times. This sequence joins TRBV4-1 and TRBJ1-3; TRBD1 matches at 7 bases. The CDR3 is 16 residues long. Germline CDR1 and CDR2: MGHRA and YSYEKL. V was pared by 4 bases and J by 0 bases, with 6 bases of the junction left unmatched. The CDR3 reads CASSRTGTDSGNTIYF. CDR3 coding DNA: TGCGCCAGCAGCCGTACCGGGACAGACTCTGGAAACACCATATATTTT.

The chain links TRBV2 to TRBJ1-5; TRBD1 is a possible D gene (6 bases). The germline V gene has CDR1 SNHLY and CDR2 FYNNEI. The V gene lost 2 bases and the J gene lost 6 bases, with 14 bases spanning the gap. This CDR3 contains 15 residues. CDR3 residues: CASSEMGRGRQPQHF. The DNA for the CDR3 is TGTGCCAGCAGTGAAATGGGCAGGGGACGTCAGCCCCAGCATTTT.

Turning to this clonotype: A clone one base away is much larger, so this may be a read error. This chain links TRBV7-2 with TRBJ2-2, with TRBD1 matching over 9 bases. This CDR3 is built from 15 residues. CDR1 and CDR2 from the germline V gene are SGHTA and FQGNSA. As DNA, the CDR3 is TGTGCCAGCAGCTTCAGGACAGGGGAATCCGGGGAGCTGCTTTTT. This sequence encodes CASSFRTGESGELLF.

The chain recombines TRBV20-1 with TRBJ2-2, with TRBD2 matching 10 bases. The V and J ends lost 0 bases and 6 bases, in that order; junction bases with no gene match: 13. CDR3 length: 18 residues. CDR1 and CDR2 (germline): DFQATT, SNEGSKA (reference sequence). CDR3 in amino acids: CSARDLPAGGVPAGELFF. The CDR3 coding sequence is TGCAGTGCTAGAGATCTGCCAGCGGGGGGGGTCCCTGCCGGGGAGCTGTTTTTT.

This clonotype was observed at least ten times. This CDR3 is CAIRPTSGRSYEQYF. CDR3 DNA sequence: TGTGCCATCAGGCCGACTAGCGGGAGGTCCTACGAGCAGTACTTC. This rearrangement joins TRBV10-3 to TRBJ2-7; TRBD2 agrees at 13 bases. V was clipped by 6 bases and J by 1 base; unmatched bases: 3. CDR1 is ENHRY, CDR2 SYGVKD, per germline. CDR3 length: 15 residues.